The clone carrying this TCR beta chain was detected a few times. The record originates from a study of shared clonotypes between healthy human individuals. V was pared by 6 bases and J by 0 bases, with 3 bases between. The CDR3 has 12 amino acids. Per the germline V gene, CDR1 is MDHEN and CDR2 is SYDVKM. TCRdb's copy holds only in-frame clones and misses some; the assay was immunoSEQ multiplex PCR. Altogether about 1 million clones are present, 65% to 80% being singletons, with the ten largest covering about 1.5%. J is TRBJ1-5 and V is TRBV28; no clear D gene. The sequence derives from a man aged 18 to 30 in good health. The sequencing input was memory CD4+ T cells sorted from blood. Subset noted: CD45RA-negative fraction. The CDR3 nucleotides read TGTGCCAGCAGGGTTAGCAATCAGCCCCAGCATTTT. Amino acid sequence: CASRVSNQPQHF. Full variable domain (missing parts from reference TRBV28 and TRBJ1-5): DVKVTQSSRYLVKRTGEKVFLECVQDMDHENMFWYRQDPGLGLRLIYFSYDVKMKEKGDIPEGYSVSREKKERFSLILESASTNQTSMYLCASRVSNQPQHFGDGTRLSIL.